This record looks at one T cell receptor (beta chain) sequence and its context. The target antigen is unknown. The entry originates in a study of CD4 T cells in relation to SARS-CoV-2 and coronaviruses. Study summary: ViraFEST: approximately 10-day antigen culture of PBMCs, then TCR beta CDR3 sequencing. Overall study findings and caveats: No donor gave both pre-pandemic and post-infection samples. In roughly 65% of donors, memory CD4+ clonotypes crossrecognized SARS-CoV-2 and at least one common cold coronavirus spike.

Sorted naive or memory CD4+ cells met CEF peptides for approximately ten days. Sequencing used immunoSEQ multiplex PCR; TCRdb keeps in-frame clones, though not all of them. The sample has tens of thousands of clones, about 80% seen once; the top ten hold roughly 2.8%. Trimming removed 1 base from V and 5 bases from J, with 20 bases in between. This CDR3 is built from 17 residues. Germline assignment: CDR1 KGHSH and CDR2 LQKENI. The gene calls are TRBV18 and TRBJ2-5, with D unresolved. Sequenced: memory CD4+ T cells from PBMCs, cultured in vitro. The sequence came from an adult with COVID-19. In DNA, the CDR3 is TGTGCCAGCTCACCACTCCCACGGCTGGCCGCCACGGAGACCCAGTACTTC. This sequence encodes CASSPLPRLAATETQYF.